A single sample gave rise to the 11 T cell receptor beta chains below, sequenced in a study of T cell repertoires in cytomegalovirus infection (dated by TCRdb to about 2019). Sequencing was performed on an Illumina HiSeq 1500. TCRdb reprocessing: public reads trimmed at Q25 with fastp, clones called with MiXCR, in-frame beta chains kept. For every CDR3 protein sequence, its rows merge into one entry that carries the most common genes and DNA. This sample is represented by about 250,000 distinct CDR3 sequences; approximately 7% of them were singletons. Roughly 6% of the sample goes to the ten largest clones. The specimen sequenced was PBMCs. These receptors all stem from a human donor in good health (CMV status not recorded). Some clones in this sample may be carry-over from other donors' samples.

This clonotype was recorded many times. The CDR3 bases are TGTGCCAGCAGTAATAGGGAAGATACGCAGTATTTT. The encoded protein is CASSNREDTQYF. This sequence joins TRBV2 and TRBJ2-3; D ambiguous. Germline CDR1 reads SNHLY; CDR2 reads FYNNEI. V gave up 5 bases and J gave up 5 bases, with 8 bases separating them. The CDR3 has 12 amino acids.

The table lists this clonotype with many counts. The chain links TRBV7-2 to TRBJ2-4, with 8 bases fitting TRBD2. Per germline, CDR1 SGHTA and CDR2 FQGNSA. The CDR3 consists of 17 residues. The junction had 8 bases not matched to a gene; V was cut back by 3 bases and J by 1 base. CDR3 sequence: CASSFTVGGGAKNIQYF. CDR3 DNA: TGTGCCAGCAGCTTTACTGTAGGCGGGGGGGCCAAAAACATTCAGTACTTC.

Ten or more counts support this clonotype. V and J are TRBV7-9 and TRBJ1-1; 10 bases match TRBD1. This CDR3 comprises 15 residues. V lost 5 bases to trimming and J lost 1 base; unmatched junction nucleotides: 4. Germline V gene sequence: CDR1 SEHNR, CDR2 FQNEAQ (reference sequence). CDR3 coding DNA: TGTGCCAGCAGCGAGACAGGGGGCTCGAACACTGAAGCTTTCTTT. As protein: CASSETGGSNTEAFF.

This clonotype was detected many times. The V gene is TRBV29-1, the J gene TRBJ2-7; D call uncertain. Germline lookup yields CDR1 SQVTM and CDR2 ANQGSEA. The V end lost 4 bases, the J end lost 8 bases, and 15 bases lay between the germline ends. This CDR3 contains 12 residues. As DNA, the CDR3 is TGCAGCGTTGCCCTCGGTTATAATAAGCAGTACTTC. Protein sequence: CSVALGYNKQYF.

This clonotype appeared many times. This rearrangement joins TRBV28 to TRBJ2-2; TRBD1 matches at 9 bases. The CDR3 contains 18 residues. CDR1 and CDR2 (germline): MDHEN, SYDVKM. J was trimmed by 7 bases and V by 1 base; bases with no gene match: 13. This CDR3 is CASSLYAGPQGADGELFF. CDR3 nucleotides: TGTGCCAGCAGTTTATACGCAGGGCCACAGGGGGCGGACGGGGAGCTGTTTTTT.

This clonotype was recorded many times. V and J are TRBV7-2 and TRBJ1-5; D is undetermined. Trimming shortened V by 3 bases and J by 4 bases, and 7 bases separated the two germline ends. Germline V gene data show CDR1 as SGHTA and CDR2 as FQGNSA. CDR3 size: 13 residues. The CDR3 DNA follows: TGTGCCAGCAGCTTGACGGGGAATCAGCCCCAGCATTTT. As protein: CASSLTGNQPQHF.

J is TRBJ1-2 and V is TRBV6-6; 8 positions agree with TRBD1. This CDR3 is built from 15 residues. Germline V gene data show CDR1 as MNHNY and CDR2 as SVGAGI (reference sequence). With V trimmed by 0 bases and J by 3 bases, 3 bases remained unmatched. The CDR3 sequence is CASSYSKDRDYGYTF. The CDR3 DNA reads TGTGCCAGCAGTTACTCGAAGGACAGGGACTATGGCTACACCTTC.

This clonotype showed up many times. The gene calls are TRBV7-2 and TRBJ2-4, with D tentatively TRBD2 (6 bases). This CDR3 is 17 amino acids long. The V end was cut by 5 bases, the J end by 6 bases, with 23 bases between. CDR1 and CDR2 from the germline V gene are SGHTA and FQGNSA. The CDR3 protein is CASSHLRGMGLRNIQYF. The CDR3 bases are TGTGCCAGCAGCCATCTGCGGGGAATGGGTCTGAGAAACATTCAGTACTTC.

This clonotype was counted only a few times. The V call is TRBV4-2, the J call TRBJ2-7, with TRBD1 matching 11 bases. Trimming removed 1 base from V and 3 bases from J; junction bases left unmatched: 8. The V gene's germline CDR1 is LGHNA and CDR2 YNFKEQ. The CDR3 runs to 17 residues. CDR3 in amino acids: CASSQVRTDRGLYEQYF. The DNA of the CDR3 is TGTGCCAGCAGCCAAGTTAGAACGGACAGGGGGCTCTACGAGCAGTACTTC.

This clonotype has only a few counts. The CDR3 DNA reads TGTGCCAGTAGTACCCACACCCCGGGGCGCCTCTTTCCCACAGATACGCAGTATTTT. Protein product: CASSTHTPGRLFPTDTQYF. This chain uses TRBV19 with TRBJ2-3, with D perhaps TRBD1 or TRBD2 (5 bases each). The CDR3 spans 19 residues. Trimming pared 4 bases from V and 2 bases from J, leaving 25 bases between. Germline V gene lookup returns CDR1 LNHDA and CDR2 SQIVND (reference sequence). Full variable domain (remainder filled in from reference TRBV19 and TRBJ2-3): DGGITQSPKYLFRKEGQNVTLSCEQNLNHDAMYWYRQDPGQGLRLIYYSQIVNDFQKGDIAEGYSVSREKKESFPLTVTSAQKNPTAFYLCASSTHTPGRLFPTDTQYFGPGTRLTVL.

This clonotype was counted many times. The chain has TRBV2 and TRBJ1-5, with a tentative D call TRBD1 (6 bases). Germline CDR1 SNHLY, CDR2 FYNNEI. The CDR3 spans 17 residues. V lost 8 bases to trimming and J lost 5 bases, with 25 bases between them. CDR3 in amino acids: CASRRIPRGDEDQPQHF. The CDR3 coding sequence is TGTGCCAGCCGGAGGATCCCCAGGGGCGACGAGGATCAGCCCCAGCATTTT.